This T cell receptor (beta chain) was retrieved from a study of T cell changes during pregnancy in multiple sclerosis. Assay: immunoSEQ multiplex PCR; the TCRdb copy retains only in-frame clones and omits some. The repertoire has tens of thousands of clones, approximately 89% of them found once; the top ten carry approximately 6.6%. The germline V gene has CDR1 MNHEY and CDR2 SMNVEV (reference sequence). The CDR3 contains 13 residues. Trimming left V 6 bases short and J 3 bases short, with 12 bases between. The clonotype was recovered from a female donor with multiple sclerosis, enrolled in a pregnancy study. J is TRBJ2-7 and V is TRBV27; maybe TRBD1 (5 bases). Sequenced here: CD8+ T cells from peripheral blood mononuclear cells, sampled after pregnancy. The DNA for the CDR3 is TGTGCCAGCAGGAAGGGGCAGTACTACGAGCAGTACTTC. It yields the protein CASRKGQYYEQYF.